Each of the 20 T cell receptor beta chains below was sequenced from the same sample in a study of OX40 agonist ivuxolimab in advanced cancers. Profiled with immunoSEQ multiplex PCR; TCRdb holds only in-frame clones, not every one. Seen here are roughly 43,000 clones, roughly 91% observed once, and the top ten hold just under 5%. This sample comprised CD4+ or CD8+ T cells sorted from blood, obtained in a trial of the OX40 agonist ivuxolimab. The receptor set was obtained from an adult with an advanced solid tumor such as melanoma, head and neck, liver or kidney cancer.

This chain links TRBV5-1 with TRBJ1-2, with a tentative D call TRBD1 (5 bases). Germline loops: CDR1 SGHRS, CDR2 YFSETQ. Trimming took 1 base from V and 8 from J, leaving 21 bases between them. This CDR3 spans 16 amino acids. DNA of the CDR3: TGCGCCAGCAGCTTGATTATGGGGGACCACCCCTCCGGCTACACCTTC. It codes for CASSLIMGDHPSGYTF.

The chain uses TRBV14 and TRBJ1-6, with 7 bases that match TRBD1. The V gene's germline CDR1 is SGHDN and CDR2 FVKESK. V lost 2 bases to trimming and J lost 0 bases; unmatched junction nucleotides: 7. This CDR3 is 18 amino acids long. The CDR3 sequence is CASSQYSGGSSYNSPLHF. The CDR3 nucleotides read TGTGCCAGCAGCCAATATTCAGGGGGAAGCTCCTATAATTCACCCCTCCACTTT.

The V gene is TRBV7-9, the J gene TRBJ2-1; D call uncertain. Trimming removed 2 bases at V and 8 bases at J, with 10 bases between. This CDR3 is 13 amino acids long. Germline CDR1 reads SEHNR; CDR2 reads FQNEAQ (reference sequence). CDR3 loop: CASSLSPGYEQFF. The CDR3 DNA is TGTGCCAGCAGCTTATCCCCAGGTTATGAGCAGTTCTTC.

This chain connects TRBV9 to TRBJ2-1; 11 bases line up with TRBD2. CDR1 SGDLS and CDR2 YYNGEE come from the germline V gene. The CDR3 totals 14 residues. After removal of 6 bases from V and 6 bases from J, the junction contained 5 bases not matched to a gene. The CDR3 protein is CASTLAGGLNEQFF. The CDR3 DNA sequence: TGTGCCAGCACCCTAGCGGGGGGACTCAATGAGCAGTTCTTC. The full variable domain, its missing parts supplied by reference TRBV9 and TRBJ2-1, is DSGVTQTPKHLITATGQRVTLRCSPRSGDLSVYWYQQSLDQGLQFLIQYYNGEERAKGNILERFSAQQFPDLHSELNLSSLELGDSALYFCASTLAGGLNEQFFGPGTRLTVL.

The genes are TRBV7-6 and TRBJ2-1; 9 nucleotides align to TRBD1. The CDR3 covers 15 residues. The germline V gene encodes CDR1 SGHVS and CDR2 FNYEAQ. J lost 6 bases, V lost 0 bases, and 3 bases had no gene match. For the CDR3, the DNA is TGTGCCAGCAGCTTAGCGACAGGGGGAGGCAATGAGCAGTTCTTC. This encodes CASSLATGGGNEQFF.

J is TRBJ2-2 and V is TRBV7-9, with D perhaps matching TRBD1 (6 bases). Per germline, CDR1 SEHNR and CDR2 FQNEAQ (reference sequence). The V end lost 5 bases, the J end lost 7 bases, and 17 bases lay between the germline ends. The CDR3 length is 15 residues. The CDR3 reads CASSQIGTYGGELFF. Here the CDR3 DNA reads TGTGCCAGCAGCCAAATCGGGACATACGGCGGGGAGCTGTTTTTT.

The chain links TRBV28 to TRBJ1-1; D gene unclear. CDR1 and CDR2 from the germline V gene are MDHEN and SYDVKM. The CDR3 length is 14 residues. The V end lost 3 bases, the J end lost 3 bases, and 11 bases lay between the germline ends. The CDR3 sequence is CASSLGEYYTEAFF. Here the CDR3 DNA reads TGTGCCAGCAGTTTGGGAGAGTATTACACTGAAGCTTTCTTT.

V gene TRBV27 combines with J gene TRBJ1-6; 8 nucleotides match TRBD1. Per the germline V gene, CDR1 is MNHEY and CDR2 is SMNVEV (reference sequence). The CDR3 sequence is 15 residues long. The V gene end was trimmed by 5 bases and the J gene end by 10 bases; junction bases not matched to a gene: 10. Here the CDR3 reads CASSPRGRRDSPLHF. In nucleotides, the CDR3 is TGTGCCAGCAGTCCCAGGGGGCGAAGAGACTCACCCCTCCACTTT.

The chain joins TRBV28 to TRBJ1-2; maybe TRBD1 (5 bases). The V gene's germline CDR1 is MDHEN and CDR2 SYDVKM. The CDR3 totals 16 residues. The V end lost 7 bases, the J end lost 2 bases, and 20 bases lay between the germline ends. The CDR3 DNA follows: TGTGCCAGCACCCTCCCGGCCAGGGAATTCAACTATGGCTACACCTTC. It translates to CASTLPAREFNYGYTF.

The CDR3 DNA follows: TGTGCCAGCAGCTCCCTCCTACTGTCTAGCGCGGCCCGGCGGGATACGCAGTATTTT. Its translation: CASSSLLLSSAARRDTQYF. The gene calls are TRBV7-9 and TRBJ2-3; possible D gene TRBD2, 6 bases. The CDR3 spans 19 residues. The V end lost 4 bases, the J end lost 6 bases, and 29 bases lay between the germline ends. Germline V lookup: CDR1 SEHNR, CDR2 FQNEAQ (reference sequence).

The V call is TRBV5-1, the J call TRBJ1-4, with D maybe TRBD1 (6 bases). V dropped 7 bases and J dropped 6 bases, with 19 bases sitting between them. The CDR3 loop spans 15 amino acids. Germline CDR1 and CDR2: SGHRS and YFSETQ. The CDR3 DNA reads TGCGCCAGCTCCCTCCGGGGGCAAAGGGATGAAAAACTGTTTTTT. Its translation: CASSLRGQRDEKLFF.

This chain uses TRBV30 with TRBJ1-4, with 9 bases fitting TRBD1. The V and J ends lost 1 base and 8 bases, in that order; junction bases with no gene match: 2. This CDR3 spans 13 amino acids. Germline CDR1 and CDR2: GTSNPN and SVGIG (reference sequence). CDR3 amino acids: CAWSETGGEKLFF. DNA for the CDR3: TGTGCCTGGAGTGAGACAGGGGGGGAAAAACTGTTTTTT.

The chain has TRBV27 and TRBJ2-7, with TRBD2 matching over 9 bases. Trimming took 1 base from V and 6 from J; bases not matched to a gene: 7. The CDR3 has 15 residues. From germline, CDR1 is MNHEY and CDR2 SMNVEV (reference sequence). DNA of the CDR3: TGTGCCAGCAGTTTATTTAGCGGGGGCCCCGGCGAGCAGTACTTC. Translated: CASSLFSGGPGEQYF.

V gene TRBV7-9 combines with J gene TRBJ2-7; TRBD2 aligns across 8 bases. The CDR3 contains 16 residues. The V gene's germline CDR1 is SEHNR and CDR2 FQNEAQ (reference sequence). V trimming: 3 bases; J trimming: 1 base; junction bases outside the gene matches: 8. The CDR3 region has the DNA TGTGCCAGCAGCTTCGAAGCGGGAGTACCATCCTACGAGCAGTACTTC. Residues: CASSFEAGVPSYEQYF.

The CDR3 is CASRERTDSYEQYF. DNA of the CDR3: TGTGCCAGCAGAGAACGGACAGACTCCTACGAGCAGTACTTC. The chain joins TRBV2 to TRBJ2-7; a weak D match, TRBD1 (6 bases). CDR3 length equals 14 residues. V shed 6 bases and J shed 0 bases, with 12 bases lying between them. In germline, CDR1 is SNHLY, CDR2 FYNNEI.

CDR3 sequence reads: CASSLDLGRGDTQYF. CDR3 sequence (DNA): TGTGCCAGCAGCTTAGATCTCGGGAGGGGGGATACGCAGTATTTT. The chain has TRBV13 and TRBJ2-3; the match to TRBD2 covers 8 bases. Trimming took 1 base from V and 6 from J; bases not matched to a gene: 6. The germline V gene encodes CDR1 PRHDT and CDR2 FYEKMQ (reference sequence). This CDR3 comprises 15 residues. The complete variable domain, with remaining parts taken from reference TRBV13 and TRBJ2-3, reads AAGVIQSPRHLIKEKRETATLKCYPIPRHDTVYWYQQGPGQDPQFLISFYEKMQSDKGSIPDRFSAQQFSDYHSELNMSSLELGDSALYFCASSLDLGRGDTQYFGPGTRLTVL.

The chain joins TRBV9 to TRBJ1-1; a possible D gene is TRBD1 (5 bases). CDR3 length equals 10 residues. Per germline, CDR1 SGDLS and CDR2 YYNGEE. Deletions cut 7 bases from V and 11 bases from J, with 12 bases between. The CDR3 nucleotides are TGTGCCAGCCACAGCGCAGGGGCTTTCTTT. Protein product: CASHSAGAFF.

The J gene is TRBJ2-1, the V gene TRBV27, with TRBD2 matching over 11 bases. Trimming cost V 8 bases and J 5 bases; bases outside gene matches: 8. Germline CDR1 MNHEY, CDR2 SMNVEV (reference sequence). The CDR3 runs 15 residues. The CDR3 DNA is TGTGCCAGCCATTCGCTAGCGGGGGGTCACAATGAGCAGTTCTTC. Translation gives CASHSLAGGHNEQFF.

The rearrangement links TRBV6-5 to TRBJ2-1; 7 nucleotides align to TRBD2. The CDR3 covers 15 residues. V dropped 8 bases and J dropped 7; count of bases not matched to a gene: 14. Germline-derived CDR1 and CDR2 are MNHEY and SVGAGI. CDR3 loop: CASCLGAGPINEQFF. CDR3 coding DNA: TGTGCCAGCTGCTTGGGAGCGGGACCGATTAATGAGCAGTTCTTC.

The chain has TRBV28 and TRBJ2-7; D is perhaps TRBD1 or TRBD2 (5 bases each). The CDR3 length is 14 residues. Trimming removed 0 bases at V and 6 bases at J, with 12 bases between. CDR1 and CDR2 (germline): MDHEN, SYDVKM. The CDR3 region has the DNA TGTGCCAGCAGTTTATGGGGACCATGGAGCGAGCAGTACTTC. Its translation: CASSLWGPWSEQYF. The full variable domain, in which reference TRBV28 and TRBJ2-7 provide the parts outside the CDR3, is DVKVTQSSRYLVKRTGEKVFLECVQDMDHENMFWYRQDPGLGLRLIYFSYDVKMKEKGDIPEGYSVSREKKERFSLILESASTNQTSMYLCASSLWGPWSEQYFGPGTRLTVT.